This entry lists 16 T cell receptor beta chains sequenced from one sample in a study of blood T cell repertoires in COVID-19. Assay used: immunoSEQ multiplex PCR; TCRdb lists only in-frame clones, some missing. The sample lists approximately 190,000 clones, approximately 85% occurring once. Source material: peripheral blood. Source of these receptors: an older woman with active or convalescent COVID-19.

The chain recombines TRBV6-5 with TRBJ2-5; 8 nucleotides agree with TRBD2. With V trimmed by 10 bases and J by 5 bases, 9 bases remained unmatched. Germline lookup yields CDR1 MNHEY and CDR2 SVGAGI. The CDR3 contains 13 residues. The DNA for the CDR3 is TGTGCCACCCGAAGCGGGGGCTTGGAGACCCAGTACTTC. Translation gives CATRSGGLETQYF.

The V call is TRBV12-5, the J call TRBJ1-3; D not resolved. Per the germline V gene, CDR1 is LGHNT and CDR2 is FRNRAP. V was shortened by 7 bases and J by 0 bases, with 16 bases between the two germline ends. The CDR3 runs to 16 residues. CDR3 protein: CASAPTRTYSGNTIYF. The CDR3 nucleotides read TGTGCTAGTGCTCCGACAAGGACTTACTCTGGAAACACCATATATTTT.

The CDR3 loop is CASSSSGGRNTEAFF. The DNA of the CDR3 is TGTGCCAGCAGCTCAAGTGGTGGTAGGAACACTGAAGCTTTCTTT. The rearrangement joins TRBV7-2 to TRBJ1-1; no firm D call. Germline values: CDR1 SGHTA, CDR2 FQGNSA. The CDR3 consists of 15 residues. Deletions cut 4 bases from V and 1 base from J, with 13 bases between.

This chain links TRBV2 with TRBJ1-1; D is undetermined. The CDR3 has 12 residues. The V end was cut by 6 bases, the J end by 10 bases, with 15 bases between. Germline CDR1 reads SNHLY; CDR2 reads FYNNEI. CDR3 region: CASSPQPPGAFF. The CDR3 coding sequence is TGTGCCAGCAGCCCCCAGCCTCCGGGAGCTTTCTTT.

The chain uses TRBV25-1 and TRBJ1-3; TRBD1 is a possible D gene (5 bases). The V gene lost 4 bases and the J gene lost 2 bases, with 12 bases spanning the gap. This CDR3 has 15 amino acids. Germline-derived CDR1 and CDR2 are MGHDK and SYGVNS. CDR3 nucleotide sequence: TGTGCCAGCAGTGTCCCGGGAGGGGCTGGAAACACCATATATTTT. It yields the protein CASSVPGGAGNTIYF.

CDR3 nucleotides: TGCGCCAGCAGTCTAGGGACAGGCAAGGTTAGCTCCTACGAGCAGTACTTC. Translation: CASSLGTGKVSSYEQYF. The chain uses TRBV23-1 and TRBJ2-7, with TRBD1 identical over 8 bases. TRBV23-1 is flagged as an ORF with uncertain function. V shed 4 bases and J 0 bases; nucleotides not matched to a gene: 11. The CDR3 consists of 17 residues.

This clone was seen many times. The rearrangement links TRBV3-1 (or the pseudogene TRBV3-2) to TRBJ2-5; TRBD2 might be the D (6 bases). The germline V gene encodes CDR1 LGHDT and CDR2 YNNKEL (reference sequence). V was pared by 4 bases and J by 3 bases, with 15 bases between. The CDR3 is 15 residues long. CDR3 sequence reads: CASSPPASAKETQYF. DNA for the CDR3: TGTGCCAGCAGCCCCCCGGCTAGCGCCAAAGAGACCCAGTACTTC.

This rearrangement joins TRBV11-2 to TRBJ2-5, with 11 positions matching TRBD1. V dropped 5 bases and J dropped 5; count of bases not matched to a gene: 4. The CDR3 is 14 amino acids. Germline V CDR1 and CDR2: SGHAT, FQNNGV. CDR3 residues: CASSPGTGGETQYF. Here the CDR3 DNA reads TGTGCCAGCAGCCCAGGGACAGGGGGGGAGACCCAGTACTTC. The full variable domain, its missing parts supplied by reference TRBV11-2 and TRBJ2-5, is EAGVAQSPRYKIIEKRQSVAFWCNPISGHATLYWYQQILGQGPKLLIQFQNNGVVDDSQLPKDRFSAERLKGVDSTLKIQPAKLEDSAVYLCASSPGTGGETQYFGPGTRLLVL.

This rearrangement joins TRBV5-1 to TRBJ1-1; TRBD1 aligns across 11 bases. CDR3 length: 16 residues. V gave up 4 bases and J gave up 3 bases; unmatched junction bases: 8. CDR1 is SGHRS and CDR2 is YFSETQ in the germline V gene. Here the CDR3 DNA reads TGCGCCAGCAGCCCTCCGGGACAGGGGGACCACACTGAAGCTTTCTTT. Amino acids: CASSPPGQGDHTEAFF.

The DNA of the CDR3 is TGCAGCGGCCTGAGCGGGTACGCAGGGGGCACTGAAGCTTTCTTT. It codes for CSGLSGYAGGTEAFF. The chain couples TRBV29-1 to TRBJ1-1, with TRBD1 identical over 7 bases. With V trimmed by 7 bases and J by 4 bases, 15 bases remained unmatched. CDR3 size: 15 residues. Germline V gene data show CDR1 as SQVTM and CDR2 as ANQGSEA.

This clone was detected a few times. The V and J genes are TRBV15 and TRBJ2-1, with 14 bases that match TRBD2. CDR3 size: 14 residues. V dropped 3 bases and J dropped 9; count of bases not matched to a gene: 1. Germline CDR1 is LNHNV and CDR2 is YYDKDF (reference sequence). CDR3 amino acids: CATSRGLAGVEQFF. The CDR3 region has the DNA TGTGCCACCAGCAGGGGACTAGCGGGAGTTGAGCAGTTCTTC. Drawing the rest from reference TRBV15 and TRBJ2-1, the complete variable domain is DAMVIQNPRYQVTQFGKPVTLSCSQTLNHNVMYWYQQKSSQAPKLLFHYYDKDFNNEADTPDNFQSRRPNTSFCFLDIRSPGLGDTAMYLCATSRGLAGVEQFFGPGTRLTVL.

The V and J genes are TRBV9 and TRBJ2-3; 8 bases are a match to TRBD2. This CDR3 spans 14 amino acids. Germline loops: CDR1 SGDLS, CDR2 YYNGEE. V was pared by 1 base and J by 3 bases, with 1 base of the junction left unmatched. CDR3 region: CASSVSGSTDTQYF. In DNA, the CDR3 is TGTGCCAGCAGCGTAAGCGGGAGTACAGATACGCAGTATTTT. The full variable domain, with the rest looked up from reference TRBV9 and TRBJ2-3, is DSGVTQTPKHLITATGQRVTLRCSPRSGDLSVYWYQQSLDQGLQFLIQYYNGEERAKGNILERFSAQQFPDLHSELNLSSLELGDSALYFCASSVSGSTDTQYFGPGTRLTVL.

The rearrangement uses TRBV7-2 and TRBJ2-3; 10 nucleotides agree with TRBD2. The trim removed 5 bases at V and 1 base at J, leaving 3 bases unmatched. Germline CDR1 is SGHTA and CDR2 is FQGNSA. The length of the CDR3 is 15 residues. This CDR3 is CASSRGLAGTDTQYF. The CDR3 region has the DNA TGTGCCAGCAGCCGCGGACTAGCGGGCACAGATACGCAGTATTTT.

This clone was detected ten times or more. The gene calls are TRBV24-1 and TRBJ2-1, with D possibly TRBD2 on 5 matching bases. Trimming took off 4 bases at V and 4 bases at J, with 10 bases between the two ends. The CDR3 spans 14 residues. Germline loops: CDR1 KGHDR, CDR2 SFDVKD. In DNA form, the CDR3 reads TGTGCCACCAGTGACCGGACTGATTACAATGAGCAGTTCTTC. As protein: CATSDRTDYNEQFF.

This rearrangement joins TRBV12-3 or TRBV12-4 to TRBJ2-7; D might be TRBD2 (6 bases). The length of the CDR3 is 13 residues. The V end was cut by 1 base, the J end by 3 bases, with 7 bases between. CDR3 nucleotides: TGTGCCAGCAGTTTAGGGACTAACTACGAGCAGTACTTC. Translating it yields CASSLGTNYEQYF.

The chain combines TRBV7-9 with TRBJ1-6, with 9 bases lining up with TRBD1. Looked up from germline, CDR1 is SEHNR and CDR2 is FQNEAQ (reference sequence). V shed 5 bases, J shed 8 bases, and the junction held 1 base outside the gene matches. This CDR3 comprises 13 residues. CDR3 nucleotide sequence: TGTGCCAGCAGCCGGGACAGGGATTCACCCCTCCACTTT. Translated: CASSRDRDSPLHF.